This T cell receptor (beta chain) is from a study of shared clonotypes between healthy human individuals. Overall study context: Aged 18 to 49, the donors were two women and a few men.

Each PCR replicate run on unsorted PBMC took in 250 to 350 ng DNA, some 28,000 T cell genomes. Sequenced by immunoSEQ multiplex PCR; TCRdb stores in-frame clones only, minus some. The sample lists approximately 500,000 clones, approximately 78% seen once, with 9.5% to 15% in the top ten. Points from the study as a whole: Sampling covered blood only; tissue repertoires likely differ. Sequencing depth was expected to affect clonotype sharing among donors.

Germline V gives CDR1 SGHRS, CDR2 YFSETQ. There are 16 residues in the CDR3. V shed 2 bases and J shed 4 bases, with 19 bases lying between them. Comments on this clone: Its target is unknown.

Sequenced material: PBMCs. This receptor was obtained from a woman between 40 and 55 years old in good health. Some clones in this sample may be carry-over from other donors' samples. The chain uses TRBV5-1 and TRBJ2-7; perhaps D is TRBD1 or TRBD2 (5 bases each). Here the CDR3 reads CASSLGTSLGEYEQYF. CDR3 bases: TGCGCCAGCAGCTTAGGGACGAGTCTCGGGGAGTACGAGCAGTACTTC.